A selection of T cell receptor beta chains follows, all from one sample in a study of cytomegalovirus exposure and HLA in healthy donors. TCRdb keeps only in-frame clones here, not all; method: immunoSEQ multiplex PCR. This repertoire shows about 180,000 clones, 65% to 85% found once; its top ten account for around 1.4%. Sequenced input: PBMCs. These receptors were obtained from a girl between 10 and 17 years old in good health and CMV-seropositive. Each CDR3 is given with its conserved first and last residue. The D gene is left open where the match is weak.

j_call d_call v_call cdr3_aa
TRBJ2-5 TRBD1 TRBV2 CASGLISGQGRYQETQYF
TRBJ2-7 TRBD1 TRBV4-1 CASSQSRTGYEQYF
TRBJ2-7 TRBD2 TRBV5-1 CASSPRGGRADYEQYF
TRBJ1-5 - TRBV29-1 CSVVLDTGNQPQHF
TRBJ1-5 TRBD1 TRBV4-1 CASSADRDSLNQPQHF
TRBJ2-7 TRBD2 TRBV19 CASSRIAGGSYEQYF
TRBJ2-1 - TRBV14 CASSQRTGVKNEQFF
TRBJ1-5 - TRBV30 CAWSVQFFDQPQHF
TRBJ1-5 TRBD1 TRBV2 CASNGGQGAEPQHF
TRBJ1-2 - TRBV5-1 CASSDRYNYGYTF
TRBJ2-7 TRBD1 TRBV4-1 CASSLTGTGSYEQYF